What follows are 8 T cell receptor beta chains derived from one specimen sequenced in a study of cytomegalovirus exposure and HLA in healthy donors. The PCR was carried out with 60 Vbeta primers and 13 Jbeta primers. Data came from immunoSEQ multiplex PCR; TCRdb stores just in-frame clones and leaves some out. The data hold about 130,000 clones, with around 70% observed a single time. Sequenced input: PBMCs. These receptors came from a man aged 30 to 45 in good health and CMV-seronegative.

This chain connects TRBV28 to TRBJ1-4; D is unresolved. The CDR3 spans 16 residues. Deletions cut 4 bases from V and 0 bases from J, with 12 bases between. CDR1 is MDHEN, CDR2 SYDVKM, per germline. The CDR3 DNA reads TGTGCCAGCAGTTCCCCCGCAGGCTCAACTAATGAAAAACTGTTTTTT. This gives the protein CASSSPAGSTNEKLFF.

The chain links TRBV30 to TRBJ2-1; TRBD1 aligns across 10 bases. Germline CDR1 and CDR2: GTSNPN and SVGIG (reference sequence). V lost 3 bases to trimming and J lost 5 bases; unmatched junction nucleotides: 10. This CDR3 has 16 amino acids. In DNA form, the CDR3 reads TGTGCCTGGAGGACGACAGGGGGCAAAGGTAACAATGAGCAGTTCTTC. Encoded protein: CAWRTTGGKGNNEQFF.

Only a few counts were recorded for this clone. CDR3 sequence (DNA): TGTGCCAGCAGCTTAGAGGGGCCCCCCTACGAGCAGTACTTC. Protein sequence: CASSLEGPPYEQYF. The chain combines TRBV11-3 with TRBJ2-7; maybe TRBD1 (5 bases). Germline V gene data show CDR1 as SGHNT and CDR2 as YENEEA. The CDR3 length is 14 residues. The germline V and J ends were trimmed by 0 bases and 2 bases, with 8 bases remaining between them.

Of note for this clone: Other DNA sequences in this sample translate to the same CDR3. The CDR3 DNA reads TGCAGCGTTGAGGAAGCCGGGACAGAGGGTTACGAGCAGTACTTC. It codes for CSVEEAGTEGYEQYF. This sequence joins TRBV29-1 and TRBJ2-7; 7 bases agree with TRBD1. CDR3 length: 15 residues. V dropped 3 bases and J dropped 4; count of bases not matched to a gene: 12. Germline V gene lookup returns CDR1 SQVTM and CDR2 ANQGSEA.

This chain links TRBV6-1 with TRBJ2-1; 13 nucleotides line up with TRBD2. This CDR3 region has 15 residues. The V gene end was trimmed by 6 bases and the J gene end by 4 bases; junction bases not matched to a gene: 3. Germline lookup yields CDR1 MNHNS and CDR2 SASEGT. CDR3 in amino acids: CASSALAGGYNEQFF. In DNA, the CDR3 is TGTGCCAGCAGCGCACTAGCGGGAGGGTACAATGAGCAGTTCTTC.

The chain carries TRBV18 and TRBJ2-7, with D possibly TRBD1 on 6 matching bases. CDR1 KGHSH and CDR2 LQKENI come from the germline V gene. The CDR3 is 14 residues long. The V end lost 3 bases, the J end lost 0 bases, and 9 bases lay between the germline ends. For the CDR3, the DNA is TGTGCCAGCTCACCCCAGGACAGCTCCTACGAGCAGTACTTC. Protein: CASSPQDSSYEQYF.

This chain uses TRBV2 with TRBJ2-1; 8 bases are a match to TRBD2. The V and J ends lost 6 bases and 2 bases, in that order; junction bases with no gene match: 9. The CDR3 contains 16 residues. Germline V gene data show CDR1 as SNHLY and CDR2 as FYNNEI. This CDR3 reads CASSDATSGTYNEQFF. As DNA, the CDR3 is TGTGCCAGCAGCGACGCTACTAGCGGAACCTACAATGAGCAGTTCTTC.

This rearrangement joins TRBV19 to TRBJ1-1, with 7 bases that match TRBD1. Germline V gene lookup returns CDR1 LNHDA and CDR2 SQIVND (reference sequence). The CDR3 length is 14 residues. Trimming cost V 5 bases and J 1 base; bases outside gene matches: 4. This CDR3 reads CASSHSGGNTEAFF. The DNA for the CDR3 is TGTGCCAGTAGTCATTCAGGGGGGAACACTGAAGCTTTCTTT.